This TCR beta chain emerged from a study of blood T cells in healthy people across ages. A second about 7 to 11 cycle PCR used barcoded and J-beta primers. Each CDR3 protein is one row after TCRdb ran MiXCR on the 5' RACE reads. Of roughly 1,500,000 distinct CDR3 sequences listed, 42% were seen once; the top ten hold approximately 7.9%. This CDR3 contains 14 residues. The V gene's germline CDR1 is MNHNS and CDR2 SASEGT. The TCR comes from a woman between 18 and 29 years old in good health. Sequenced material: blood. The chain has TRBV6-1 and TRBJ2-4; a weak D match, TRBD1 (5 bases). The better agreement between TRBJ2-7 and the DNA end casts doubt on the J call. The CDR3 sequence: CASSDLTALYEQYF. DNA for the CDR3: TGTGCCAGCAGTGACCTGACAGCGCTCTACGAGCAGTACTTC.